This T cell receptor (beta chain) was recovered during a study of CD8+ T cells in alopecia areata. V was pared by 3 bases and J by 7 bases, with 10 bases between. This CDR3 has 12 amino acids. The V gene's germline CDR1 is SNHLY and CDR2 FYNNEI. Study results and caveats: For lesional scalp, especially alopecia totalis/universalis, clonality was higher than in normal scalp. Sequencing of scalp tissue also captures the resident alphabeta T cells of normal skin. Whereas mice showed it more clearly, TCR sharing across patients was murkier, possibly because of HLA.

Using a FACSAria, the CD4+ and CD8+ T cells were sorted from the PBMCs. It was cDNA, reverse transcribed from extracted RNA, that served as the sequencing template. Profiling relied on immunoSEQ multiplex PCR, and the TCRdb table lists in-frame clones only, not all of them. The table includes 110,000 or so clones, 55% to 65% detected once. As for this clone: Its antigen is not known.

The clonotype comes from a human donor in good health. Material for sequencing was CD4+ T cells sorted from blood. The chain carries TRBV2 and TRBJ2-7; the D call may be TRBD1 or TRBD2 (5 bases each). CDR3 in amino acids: CASSEDSGEQYF. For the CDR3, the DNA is TGTGCCAGCAGTGAGGACTCAGGGGAGCAGTACTTC.